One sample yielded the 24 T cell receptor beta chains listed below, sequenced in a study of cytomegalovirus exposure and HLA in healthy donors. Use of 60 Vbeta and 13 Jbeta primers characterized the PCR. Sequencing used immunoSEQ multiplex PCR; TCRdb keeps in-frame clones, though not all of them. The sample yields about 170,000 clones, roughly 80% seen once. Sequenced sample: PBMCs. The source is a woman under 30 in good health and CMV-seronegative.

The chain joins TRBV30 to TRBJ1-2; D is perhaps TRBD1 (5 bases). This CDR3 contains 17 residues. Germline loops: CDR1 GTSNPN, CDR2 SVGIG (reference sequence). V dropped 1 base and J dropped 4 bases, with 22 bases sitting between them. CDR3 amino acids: CAWSAGRGVSGSYGYTF. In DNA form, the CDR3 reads TGTGCCTGGAGTGCGGGACGGGGGGTATCCGGATCCTATGGCTACACCTTC.

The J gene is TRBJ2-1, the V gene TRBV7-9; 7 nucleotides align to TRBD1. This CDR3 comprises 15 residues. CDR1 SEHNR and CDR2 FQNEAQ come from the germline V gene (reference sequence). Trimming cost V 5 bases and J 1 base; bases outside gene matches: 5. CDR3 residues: CASSPRDRSYNEQFF. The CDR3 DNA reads TGTGCCAGCAGCCCTAGGGACAGATCCTACAATGAGCAGTTCTTC.

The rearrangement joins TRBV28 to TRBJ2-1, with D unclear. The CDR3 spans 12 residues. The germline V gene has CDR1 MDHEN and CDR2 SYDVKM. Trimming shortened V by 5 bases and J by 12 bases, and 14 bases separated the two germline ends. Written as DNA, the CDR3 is TGTGCCAGCAGTCTCCTCCAAGCACCGCAGTTCTTC. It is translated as CASSLLQAPQFF.

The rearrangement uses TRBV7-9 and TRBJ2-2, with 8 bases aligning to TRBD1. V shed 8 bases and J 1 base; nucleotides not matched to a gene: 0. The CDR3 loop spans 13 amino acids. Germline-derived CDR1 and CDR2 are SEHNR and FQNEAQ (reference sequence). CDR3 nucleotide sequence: TGTGCCAGCGACAGGGGGAACACCGGGGAGCTGTTTTTT. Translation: CASDRGNTGELFF.

DNA of the CDR3: TGCGCCAGCAGCCATTCGGTGTCGGGCACCGGGGAGCTGTTTTTT. Its protein is CASSHSVSGTGELFF. The rearrangement joins TRBV4-1 to TRBJ2-2; the D is unclear. Germline lookup yields CDR1 MGHRA and CDR2 YSYEKL. The V end lost 3 bases, the J end lost 4 bases, and 12 bases lay between the germline ends. The CDR3 is 15 amino acids.

The CDR3 sequence: CASSHATGNQPQHF. Here the CDR3 DNA reads TGTGCCAGCAGTCACGCGACAGGGAATCAGCCCCAGCATTTT. The V and J genes are TRBV5-8 and TRBJ1-5, with 7 bases lining up with TRBD1. Germline lookup yields CDR1 SGHTS and CDR2 YDEGEE. CDR3 length equals 14 residues. V was pared by 5 bases and J by 4 bases, with 6 bases of the junction left unmatched.

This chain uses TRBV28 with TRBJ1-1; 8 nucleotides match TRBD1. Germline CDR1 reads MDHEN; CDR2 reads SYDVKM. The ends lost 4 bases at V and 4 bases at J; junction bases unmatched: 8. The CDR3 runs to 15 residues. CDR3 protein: CASSYRDRKRTEAFF. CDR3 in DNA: TGTGCCAGCAGTTATCGGGACAGGAAACGCACTGAAGCTTTCTTT.

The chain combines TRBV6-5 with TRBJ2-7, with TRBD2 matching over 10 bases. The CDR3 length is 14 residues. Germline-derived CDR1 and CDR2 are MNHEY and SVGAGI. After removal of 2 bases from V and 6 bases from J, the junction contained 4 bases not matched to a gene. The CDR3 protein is CASSYRVAGGEQYF. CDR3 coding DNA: TGTGCCAGCAGTTACCGGGTAGCGGGAGGCGAGCAGTACTTC.

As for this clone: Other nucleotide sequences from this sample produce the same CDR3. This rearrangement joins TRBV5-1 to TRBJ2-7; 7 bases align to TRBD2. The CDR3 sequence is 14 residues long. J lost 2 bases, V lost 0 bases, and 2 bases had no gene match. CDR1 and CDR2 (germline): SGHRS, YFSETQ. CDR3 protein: CASSLAGLTYEQYF. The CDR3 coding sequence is TGCGCCAGCAGCTTGGCGGGACTAACCTACGAGCAGTACTTC.

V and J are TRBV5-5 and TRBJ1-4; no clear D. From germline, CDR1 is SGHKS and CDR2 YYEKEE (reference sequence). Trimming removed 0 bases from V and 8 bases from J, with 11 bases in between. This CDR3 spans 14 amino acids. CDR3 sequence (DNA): TGTGCCAGCAGCTTGGTACGACTCTCAGAAAAACTGTTTTTT. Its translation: CASSLVRLSEKLFF.

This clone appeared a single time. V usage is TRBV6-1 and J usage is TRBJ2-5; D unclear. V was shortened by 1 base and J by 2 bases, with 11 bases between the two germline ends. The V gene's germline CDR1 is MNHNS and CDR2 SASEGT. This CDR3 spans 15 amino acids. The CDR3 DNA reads TGTGCCAGCAGTGAAGTTGGAACAGTTCAAGAGACCCAGTACTTC. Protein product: CASSEVGTVQETQYF.

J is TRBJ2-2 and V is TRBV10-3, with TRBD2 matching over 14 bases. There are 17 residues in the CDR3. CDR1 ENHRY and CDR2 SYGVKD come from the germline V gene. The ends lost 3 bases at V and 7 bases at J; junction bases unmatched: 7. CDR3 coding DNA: TGTGCCATCAGTGACCGGACTAGCGGGAGGAGAGTCGGGGAGCTGTTTTTT. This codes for CAISDRTSGRRVGELFF.

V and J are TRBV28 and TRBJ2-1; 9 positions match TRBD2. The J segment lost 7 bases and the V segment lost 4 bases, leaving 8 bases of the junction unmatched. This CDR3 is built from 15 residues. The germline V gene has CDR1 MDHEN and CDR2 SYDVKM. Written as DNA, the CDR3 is TGTGCCAGCAGTTCCCCGGGTAGCGGGAGTAATGAGCAGTTCTTC. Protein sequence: CASSSPGSGSNEQFF.

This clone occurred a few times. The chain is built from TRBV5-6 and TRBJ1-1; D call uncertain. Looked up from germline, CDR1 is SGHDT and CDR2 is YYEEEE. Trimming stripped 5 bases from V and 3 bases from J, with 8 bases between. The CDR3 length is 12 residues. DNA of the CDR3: TGTGCCAGCAGGAAGGAGCACACTGAAGCTTTCTTT. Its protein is CASRKEHTEAFF.

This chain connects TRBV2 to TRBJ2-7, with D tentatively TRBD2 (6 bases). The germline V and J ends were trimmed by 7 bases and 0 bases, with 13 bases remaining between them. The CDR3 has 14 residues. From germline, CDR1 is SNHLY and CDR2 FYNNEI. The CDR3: CASKWELASYEQYF. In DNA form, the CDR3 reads TGTGCCAGCAAATGGGAACTAGCCTCCTACGAGCAGTACTTC.

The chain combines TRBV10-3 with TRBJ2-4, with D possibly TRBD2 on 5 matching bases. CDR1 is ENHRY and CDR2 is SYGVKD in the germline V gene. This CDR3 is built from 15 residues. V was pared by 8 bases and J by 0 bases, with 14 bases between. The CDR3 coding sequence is TGTGCCATCTCCCCCACTAGTCAAGCCAAAAACATTCAGTACTTC. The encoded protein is CAISPTSQAKNIQYF.

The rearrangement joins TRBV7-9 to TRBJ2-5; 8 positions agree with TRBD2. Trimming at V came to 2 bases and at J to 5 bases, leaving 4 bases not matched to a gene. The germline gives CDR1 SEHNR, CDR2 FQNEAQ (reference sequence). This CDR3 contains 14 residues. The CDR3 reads CASSLLAGGETQYF. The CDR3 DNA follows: TGTGCCAGCAGCTTACTAGCGGGTGGTGAGACCCAGTACTTC.

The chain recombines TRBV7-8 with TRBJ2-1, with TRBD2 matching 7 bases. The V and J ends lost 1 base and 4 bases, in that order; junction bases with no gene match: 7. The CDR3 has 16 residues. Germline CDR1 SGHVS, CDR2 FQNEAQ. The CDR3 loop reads CASSLVPSGHYNEQFF. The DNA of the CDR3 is TGTGCCAGCAGCTTAGTTCCTAGCGGACATTACAATGAGCAGTTCTTC.

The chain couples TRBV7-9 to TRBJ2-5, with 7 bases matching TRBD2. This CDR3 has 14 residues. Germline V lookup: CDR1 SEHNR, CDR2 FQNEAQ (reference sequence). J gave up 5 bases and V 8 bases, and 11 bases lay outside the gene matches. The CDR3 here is CASSWGGIMETQYF. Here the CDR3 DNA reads TGTGCCAGCTCATGGGGGGGTATAATGGAGACCCAGTACTTC.

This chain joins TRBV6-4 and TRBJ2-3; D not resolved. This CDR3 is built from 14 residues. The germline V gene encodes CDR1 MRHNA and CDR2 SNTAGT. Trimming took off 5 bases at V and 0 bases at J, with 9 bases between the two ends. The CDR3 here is CASSLDTSTDTQYF. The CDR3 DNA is TGTGCCAGCAGTCTTGATACTAGCACAGATACGCAGTATTTT.

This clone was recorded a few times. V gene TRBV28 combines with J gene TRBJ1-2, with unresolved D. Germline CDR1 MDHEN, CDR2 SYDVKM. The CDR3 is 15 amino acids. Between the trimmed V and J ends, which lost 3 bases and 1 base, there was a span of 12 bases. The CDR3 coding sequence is TGTGCCAGCAGTTTTAGTACAGCATATAACTATGGCTACACCTTC. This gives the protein CASSFSTAYNYGYTF.

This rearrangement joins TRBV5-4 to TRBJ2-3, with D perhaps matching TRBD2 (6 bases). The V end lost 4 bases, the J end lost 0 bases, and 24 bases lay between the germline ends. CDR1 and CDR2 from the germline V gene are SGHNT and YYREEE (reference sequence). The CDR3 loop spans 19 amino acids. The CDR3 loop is CASSLDPFLAETSTDTQYF. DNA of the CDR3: TGTGCCAGCAGCCTTGACCCTTTCTTAGCGGAAACCAGCACAGATACGCAGTATTTT.

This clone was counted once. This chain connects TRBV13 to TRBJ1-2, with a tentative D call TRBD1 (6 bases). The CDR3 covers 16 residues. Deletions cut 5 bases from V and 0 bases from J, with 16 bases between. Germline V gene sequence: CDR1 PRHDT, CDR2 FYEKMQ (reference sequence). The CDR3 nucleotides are TGTGCCAGCAGCCTACTAACAGGGTTTTCTAACTATGGCTACACCTTC. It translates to CASSLLTGFSNYGYTF.

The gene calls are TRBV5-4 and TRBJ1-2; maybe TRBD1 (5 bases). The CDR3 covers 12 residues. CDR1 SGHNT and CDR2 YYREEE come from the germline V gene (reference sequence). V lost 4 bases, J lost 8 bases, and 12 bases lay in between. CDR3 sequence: CASSPWGVGYTF. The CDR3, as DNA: TGTGCCAGCAGCCCCTGGGGGGTCGGCTACACCTTC.